The rows below give T cell receptor beta chains drawn from one sample of a study of blood T cell repertoires in COVID-19. Clones were read by immunoSEQ multiplex PCR, and TCRdb kept only the in-frame ones, dropping some. Among under 300,000 clones, 85% were seen once, and the ten largest hold 13%. The sequenced sample was peripheral blood. These receptors all come from a human donor in a cohort sampled during active COVID-19. Each CDR3 is given with its conserved first and last residue. The order of the fields is clone size, V gene, CDR3 protein. Clone size is stated in some rows and not others, as once, few, many or a class when expanded.

>NA|TRBV15
CATSRGGGYYNEQFF
>NA|TRBV7-2
CASSLDRRSYEQYF
>once|TRBV9
CASSVGQFTEAFF
>once|TRBV18
CASSPGTGEKLFF
>NA|TRBV24-1
CATSDSTSGTINEQFF
>NA|TRBV2
CASSVGGARGETQYF
>NA|TRBV27
CASSLGSLGDRDLPGYTF
>NA|TRBV2
CASSESGTGNIQYF
>NA|TRBV11-2
CASSAIRGGGELFF
>NA|TRBV10-2
CASSDSGLNTEAFF
>NA|TRBV5-4
CASSSGSPRNTEAFF
>NA|TRBV28
CASGTPEGARLDGAFF
>once|TRBV4-2
CASSPRTSGSDEQFF
>NA|TRBV5-5
CASTPTSGSGGYTF
>NA|TRBV13
CASSVSGELSYEQYF
>NA|TRBV3-1/TRBV3-2
CASSRKGTGDNTEAFF
>NA|TRBV2
CASMASRSNEQFF
>NA|TRBV28
CAIQDTSTYEQYF
>NA|TRBV7-8
CASSPPRGRPITGELFF
>NA|TRBV7-2
CASSLAPQGLDTGELFF